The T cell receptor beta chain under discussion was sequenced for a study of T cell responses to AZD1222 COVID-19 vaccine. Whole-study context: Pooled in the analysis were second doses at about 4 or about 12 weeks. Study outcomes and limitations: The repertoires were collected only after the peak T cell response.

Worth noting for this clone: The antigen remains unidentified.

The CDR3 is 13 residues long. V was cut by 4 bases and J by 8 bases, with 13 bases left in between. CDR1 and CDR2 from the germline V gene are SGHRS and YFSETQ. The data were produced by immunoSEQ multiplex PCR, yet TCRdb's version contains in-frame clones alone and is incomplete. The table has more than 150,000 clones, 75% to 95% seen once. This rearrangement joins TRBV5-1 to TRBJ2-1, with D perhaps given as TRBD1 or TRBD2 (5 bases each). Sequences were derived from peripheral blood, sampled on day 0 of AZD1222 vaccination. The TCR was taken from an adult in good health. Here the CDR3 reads CASSPWGWDEQFF. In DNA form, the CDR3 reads TGCGCCAGCAGCCCCTGGGGGTGGGATGAGCAGTTCTTC.